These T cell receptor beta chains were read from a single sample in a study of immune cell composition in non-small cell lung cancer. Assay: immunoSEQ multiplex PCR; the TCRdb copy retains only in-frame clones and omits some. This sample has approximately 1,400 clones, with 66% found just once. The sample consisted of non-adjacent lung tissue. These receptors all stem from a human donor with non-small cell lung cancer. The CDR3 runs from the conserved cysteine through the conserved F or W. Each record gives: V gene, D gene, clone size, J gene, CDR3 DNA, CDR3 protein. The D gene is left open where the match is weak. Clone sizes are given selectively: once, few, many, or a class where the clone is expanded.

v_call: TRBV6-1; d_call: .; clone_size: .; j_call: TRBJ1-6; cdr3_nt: TGTGCCAGCAGTGAAATCCCCCTTGCGGGAAATTCACCCCTCCACTTT; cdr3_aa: CASSEIPLAGNSPLHF
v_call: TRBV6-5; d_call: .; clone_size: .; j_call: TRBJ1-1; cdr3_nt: TGTGCCAGCAGTTTCTTCCGGGACACTGAAGCTTTCTTT; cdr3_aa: CASSFFRDTEAFF
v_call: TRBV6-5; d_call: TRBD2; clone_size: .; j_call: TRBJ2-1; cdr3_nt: TGTGCCAGCAGTTCCCCGACTAGCGGGAGCACAAATGAGCAGTTCTTC; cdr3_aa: CASSSPTSGSTNEQFF
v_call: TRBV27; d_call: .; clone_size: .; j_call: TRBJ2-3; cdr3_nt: TGTGCCAGCAGTTTACTAGTCGGAGATACGCAGTATTTT; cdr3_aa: CASSLLVGDTQYF
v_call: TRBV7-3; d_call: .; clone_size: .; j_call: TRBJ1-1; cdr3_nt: TGTGCCAGCAGCCCCGCAGGGTTCACTGAAGCTTTCTTT; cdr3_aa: CASSPAGFTEAFF
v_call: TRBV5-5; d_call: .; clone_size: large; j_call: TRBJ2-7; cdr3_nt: TGTGCCAGCAGCCAGGACTACGAGCAGTACTTC; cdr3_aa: CASSQDYEQYF
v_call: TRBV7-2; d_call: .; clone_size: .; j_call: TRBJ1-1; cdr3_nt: TGTGCCAGCAGCTTATACAGTAACACTGAAGCTTTCTTT; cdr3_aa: CASSLYSNTEAFF
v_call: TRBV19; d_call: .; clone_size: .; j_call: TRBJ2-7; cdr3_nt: TGTGCCAGTAGTCTCAGGACGGGATGGGAGCAGTACTTC; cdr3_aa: CASSLRTGWEQYF
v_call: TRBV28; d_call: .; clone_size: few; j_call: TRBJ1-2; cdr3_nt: TGTGCCAGCAGAATCCCCAATGGCTACACCTTC; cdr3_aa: CASRIPNGYTF
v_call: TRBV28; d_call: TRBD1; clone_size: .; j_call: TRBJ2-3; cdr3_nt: TGTGCCAGCAGTCACCTTGAGGGGGACAGCCGCCCGGATACGCAGTATTTT; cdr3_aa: CASSHLEGDSRPDTQYF
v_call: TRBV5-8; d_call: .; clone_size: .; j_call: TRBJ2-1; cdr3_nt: TGTGCCAGCAGCTTAGGTGGAGGCTCCTACAATGAGCAGTTCTTC; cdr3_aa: CASSLGGGSYNEQFF
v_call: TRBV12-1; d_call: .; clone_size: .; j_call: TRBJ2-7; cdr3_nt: TGTGCCAGCAGCTTTGCTTACAGAGGGAACGAGCAGTACTTC; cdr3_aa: CASSFAYRGNEQYF
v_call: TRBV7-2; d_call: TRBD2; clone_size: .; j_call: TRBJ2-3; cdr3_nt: TGTGCCAGCAGGCCGACTAGCGGGGGACCGTGGGATACGCAGTATTTT; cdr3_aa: CASRPTSGGPWDTQYF
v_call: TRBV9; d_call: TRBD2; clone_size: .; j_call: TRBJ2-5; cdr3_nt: TGTGCCAGCAGCGGGGGCCCGGGGGGACCTCAGGAGACCCAGTACTTC; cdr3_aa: CASSGGPGGPQETQYF
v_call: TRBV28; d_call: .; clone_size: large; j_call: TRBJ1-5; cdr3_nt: TGTGCCAGCAGTCCTGGGCCGCAGGGAAGCAATCAGCCCCAGCATTTT; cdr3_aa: CASSPGPQGSNQPQHF
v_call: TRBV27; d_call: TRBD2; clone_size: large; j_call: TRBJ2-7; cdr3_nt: TGTGCCAGCAGCCTCCTAGCGGGAGGAACGGGGAACGAGCAGTACTTC; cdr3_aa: CASSLLAGGTGNEQYF
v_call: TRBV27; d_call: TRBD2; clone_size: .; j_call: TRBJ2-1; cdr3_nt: TGTGCCAGCACTCTATCCACCTTGGGACTAGCTTCTCATACGGGGACCAATGAGCAGTTCTTC; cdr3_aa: CASTLSTLGLASHTGTNEQFF
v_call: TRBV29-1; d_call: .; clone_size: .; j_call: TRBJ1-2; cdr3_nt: TGCAGCGTGCCCCTCTCCCGGGGCTACACCTTC; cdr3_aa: CSVPLSRGYTF
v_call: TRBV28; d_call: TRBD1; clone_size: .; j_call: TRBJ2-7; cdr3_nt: TGTGCCAGCAGTTACAGGGGACCATCGTGGGAGCAGTACTTC; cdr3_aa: CASSYRGPSWEQYF
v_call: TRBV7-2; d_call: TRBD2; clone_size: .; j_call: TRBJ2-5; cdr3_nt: TGTGCCAGCAGCTTCCGGGGGGAACAAGAGACCCAGTACTTC; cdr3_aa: CASSFRGEQETQYF
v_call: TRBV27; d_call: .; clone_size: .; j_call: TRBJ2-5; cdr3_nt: TGTGCCAGCCGGATCGGGGAGAACCTAAAAGAGACCCAGTACTTC; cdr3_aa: CASRIGENLKETQYF
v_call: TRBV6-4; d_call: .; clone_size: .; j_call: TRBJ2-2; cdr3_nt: TGTGCCTCGGGGACATCGGGAACCGGGGAGCTGTTTTTT; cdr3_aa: CASGTSGTGELFF
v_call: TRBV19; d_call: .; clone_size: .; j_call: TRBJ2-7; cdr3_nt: TGTGCCAGTAGACCCCAGGGGAGCGACGAGCAGTACTTC; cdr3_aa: CASRPQGSDEQYF
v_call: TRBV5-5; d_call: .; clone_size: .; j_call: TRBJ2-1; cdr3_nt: TGTGCCAGCAGTACCGGGACTCCCTCCTACAATGAGCAGTTCTTC; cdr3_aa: CASSTGTPSYNEQFF
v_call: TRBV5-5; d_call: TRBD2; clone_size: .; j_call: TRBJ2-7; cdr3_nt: TGTGCCAGCAGCTTGGGACTAGCGGGCTTGTACGAGCAGTACTTC; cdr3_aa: CASSLGLAGLYEQYF
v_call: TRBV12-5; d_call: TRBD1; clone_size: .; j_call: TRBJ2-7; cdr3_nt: TGTGCTAGTGGTTTTAACCCCGGGACAGGGCTCTACGAGCAGTACTTC; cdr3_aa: CASGFNPGTGLYEQYF
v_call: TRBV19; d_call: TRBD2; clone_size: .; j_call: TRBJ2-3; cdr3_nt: TGTGCCAGTAGTATAGGAGCGGGAGTAGAAACGCAGTATTTT; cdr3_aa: CASSIGAGVETQYF
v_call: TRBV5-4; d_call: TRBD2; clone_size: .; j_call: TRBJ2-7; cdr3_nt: TGTGCCAGCAGCGAGGAGCGGGAGCCGTCCTACGAGCAGTACTTC; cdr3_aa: CASSEEREPSYEQYF
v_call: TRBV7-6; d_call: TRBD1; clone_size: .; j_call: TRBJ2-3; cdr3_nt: TGTGCCAGCAGCTTAGAGGGACAGACAAGCACAGATACGCAGTATTTT; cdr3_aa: CASSLEGQTSTDTQYF
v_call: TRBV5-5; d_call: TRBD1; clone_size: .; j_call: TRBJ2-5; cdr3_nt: TGTGCCAGCAGCTTACAGGGGCCGGGGGAGACCCAGTACTTC; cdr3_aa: CASSLQGPGETQYF
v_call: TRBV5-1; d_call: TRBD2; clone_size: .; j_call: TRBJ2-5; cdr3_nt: TGCGCCAGCAGCTCGAGACTAGCGGGAGGTCGCCAAGAGACCCAGTACTTC; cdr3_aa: CASSSRLAGGRQETQYF
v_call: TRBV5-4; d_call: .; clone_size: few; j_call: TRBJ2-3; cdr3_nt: TGTGCCAGCGCGAATGCTGGAGAGTGGAGGAGCACAGATACGCAGTATTTT; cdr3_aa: CASANAGEWRSTDTQYF
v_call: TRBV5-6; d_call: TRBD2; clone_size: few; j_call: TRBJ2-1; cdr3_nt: TGTGCCAGCAGCTTGGATCGGGGGGAAACCTACAATGAGCAGTTCTTC; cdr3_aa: CASSLDRGETYNEQFF
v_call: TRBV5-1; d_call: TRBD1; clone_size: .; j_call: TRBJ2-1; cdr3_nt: TGCGCCAGCAGCTTGGGACAGGGTTACAATGAGCAGTTCTTC; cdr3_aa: CASSLGQGYNEQFF
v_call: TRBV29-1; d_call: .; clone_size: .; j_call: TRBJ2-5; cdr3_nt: TGCAGCGTATTACGGGAGTCCCAAGAGACCCAGTACTTC; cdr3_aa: CSVLRESQETQYF
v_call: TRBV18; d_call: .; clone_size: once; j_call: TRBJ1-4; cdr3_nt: TGTGCCAGCTCACCATTGCCCCGGGAAAAACTGTTTTTT; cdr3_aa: CASSPLPREKLFF
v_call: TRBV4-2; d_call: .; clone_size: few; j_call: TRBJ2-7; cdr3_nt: TGTGCCAGCAGCCCGAACCGGGGGGACACAATCTACGAGCAGTACTTC; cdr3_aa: CASSPNRGDTIYEQYF
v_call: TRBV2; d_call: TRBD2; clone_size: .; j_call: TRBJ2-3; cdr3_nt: TGTGCCAGCAGTGAAGATAGAGGGACTAGCTTCGCCGGGGATACGCAGTATTTT; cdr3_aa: CASSEDRGTSFAGDTQYF
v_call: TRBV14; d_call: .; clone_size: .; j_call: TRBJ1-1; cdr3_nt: TGTGCCAGCAGGCGGACGGGAGACACTGAAGCTTTCTTT; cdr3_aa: CASRRTGDTEAFF
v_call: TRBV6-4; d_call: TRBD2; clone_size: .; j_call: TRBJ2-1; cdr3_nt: TGTGCCAGCGCCGTAGCGGGAGGCGAGCAGTTCTTC; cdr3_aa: CASAVAGGEQFF
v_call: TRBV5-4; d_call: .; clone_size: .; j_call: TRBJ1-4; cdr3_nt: TGTGCCAGCAGCGAGGGCGGGTTCGGGGAAAAACTGTTTTTT; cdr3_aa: CASSEGGFGEKLFF
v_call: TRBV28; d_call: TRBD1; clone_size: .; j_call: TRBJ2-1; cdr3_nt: TGTGCCAGCAGTTTACGGCAGGGGGCCCATGAGCAGTTCTTC; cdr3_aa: CASSLRQGAHEQFF
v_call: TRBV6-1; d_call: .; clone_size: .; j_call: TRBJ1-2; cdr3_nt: TGTGCCAGCAGTCCAGGGCCCTTCGACTATGGCTACACCTTC; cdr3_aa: CASSPGPFDYGYTF
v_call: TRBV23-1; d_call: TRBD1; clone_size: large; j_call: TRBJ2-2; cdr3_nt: TGCGCCAGCTGCCGGGACAGGGGTAACACCGGGGAGCTGTTTTTT; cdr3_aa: CASCRDRGNTGELFF
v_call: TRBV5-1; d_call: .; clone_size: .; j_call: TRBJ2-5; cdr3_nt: TGCGCCAGCAGCGACCGGGGTGTAGCTCAAGAGACCCAGTACTTC; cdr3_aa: CASSDRGVAQETQYF
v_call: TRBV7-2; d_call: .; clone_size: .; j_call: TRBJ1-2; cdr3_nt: TGTGCCAGCAGCTTAGTCCCTAACTTCTACACCTTC; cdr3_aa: CASSLVPNFYTF
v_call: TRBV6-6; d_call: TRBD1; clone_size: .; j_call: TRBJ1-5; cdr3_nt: TGTGCCAGCAGGGCACAGGGGGGTAGCAATCAGCCCCAGCATTTT; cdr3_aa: CASRAQGGSNQPQHF
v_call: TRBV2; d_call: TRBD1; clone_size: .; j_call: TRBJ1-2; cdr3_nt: TGTGCCAGCAGTCGCACAGGGGGCTCTAACTATGGCTACACCTTC; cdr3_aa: CASSRTGGSNYGYTF
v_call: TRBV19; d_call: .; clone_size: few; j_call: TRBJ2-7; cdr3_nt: TGTGCCAGTAGTGGGGGCCGCGGGGGCGTAGGCGAGCAGTACTTC; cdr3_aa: CASSGGRGGVGEQYF
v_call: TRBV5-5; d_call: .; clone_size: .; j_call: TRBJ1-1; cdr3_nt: TGTGCCAGCAGCCAGCTTGTGAGACAGGTAGGCAACACTGAAGCTTTCTTT; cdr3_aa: CASSQLVRQVGNTEAFF
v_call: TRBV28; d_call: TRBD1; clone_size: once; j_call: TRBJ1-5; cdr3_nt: TGTGCCAGCAGTCAGGGGGGTAGCAATCAGCCCCAGCATTTT; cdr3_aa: CASSQGGSNQPQHF
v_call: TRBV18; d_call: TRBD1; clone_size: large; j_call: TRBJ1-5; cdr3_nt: TGTGCCAGCTCACCCGACAGGGGGGGCAATCAGCCCCAGCATTTT; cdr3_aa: CASSPDRGGNQPQHF